The clone carrying this T cell receptor beta chain has ten or more counts. Its antigen is undetermined. Bone marrow was sampled from every patient at the time of active disease. The data belong to a study of read filtering for tumor transcriptome and immune sequencing. For the study at large: The cohort had about 16 men and about 15 women aged roughly 47 to 80, mean about 70 years.

Study-wide results and limits: The sorted CD138-negative fraction was a mixed bone marrow immune population, not purified T cells. Without single-read clonotypes, shared clonotype proportions correlated more between IR-seq and RNA-seq.

The germline CDR1 and CDR2 sequences are SQVTM and ANQGSEA. This CDR3 is 14 amino acids long. V lost 6 bases to trimming and J lost 6 bases, with 20 bases between them. This library used roughly 400 ng RNA and molecular barcoded adaptors spanning alpha/delta and beta/gamma chains. TCRdb redid the calling of the reads with MiXCR, one entry per CDR3 protein. The table has 30,000 to 50,000 distinct CDR3 sequences, 12% seen once. This sequence joins TRBV29-1 and TRBJ1-1; the D gene is possibly TRBD1 (5 bases). Sequenced: a population of CD138-negative cells sorted from bone marrow. The source of this sequence is a donor aged 40 or over with multiple myeloma. This CDR3 reads CSVSAGGAGAEAFF. DNA for the CDR3: TGCAGCGTCTCCGCCGGAGGTGCGGGGGCTGAAGCTTTCTTT. Supplemented by reference TRBV29-1 and TRBJ1-1, the full variable domain reads SAVISQKPSRDICQRGTSLTIQCQVDSQVTMMFWYRQQPGQSLTLIATANQGSEATYESGFVIDKFPISRPNLTFSTLTVSNMSPEDSSIYLCSVSAGGAGAEAFFGQGTRLTVV.